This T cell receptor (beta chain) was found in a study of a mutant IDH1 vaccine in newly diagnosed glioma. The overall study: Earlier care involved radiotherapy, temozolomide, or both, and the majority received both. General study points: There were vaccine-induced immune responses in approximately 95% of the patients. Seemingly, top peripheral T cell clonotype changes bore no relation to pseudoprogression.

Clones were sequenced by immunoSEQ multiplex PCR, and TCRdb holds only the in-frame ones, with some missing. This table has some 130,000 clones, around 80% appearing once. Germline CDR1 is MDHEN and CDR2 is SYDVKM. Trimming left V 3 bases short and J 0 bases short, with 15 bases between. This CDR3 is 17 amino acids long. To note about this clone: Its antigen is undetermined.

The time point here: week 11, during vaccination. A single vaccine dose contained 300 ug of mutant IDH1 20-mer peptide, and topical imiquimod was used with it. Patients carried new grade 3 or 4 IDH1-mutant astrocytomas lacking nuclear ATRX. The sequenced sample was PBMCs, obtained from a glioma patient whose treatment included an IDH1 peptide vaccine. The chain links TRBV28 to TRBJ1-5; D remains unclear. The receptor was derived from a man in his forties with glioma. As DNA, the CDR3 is TGTGCCAGCAGTTTGAGTGCGGTACCCTATAGCAATCAGCCCCAGCATTTT. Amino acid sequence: CASSLSAVPYSNQPQHF.